Sequencing of this TCR beta chain was carried out in a study of CD8 T cells in Susac syndrome. The RNA, about 0.45 to 1 ug, was put through reverse transcription using random hexamers. MiXCR was run by TCRdb on the immunoSEQ multiplex PCR reads, yielding one entry per CDR3 protein. The sample includes 200,000 or so distinct CDR3 sequences, 95% of them seen just once. The multiple sclerosis control group was made up of treatment-naive patients with stable or active relapsing-remitting disease. In contrast to the negatively isolated CD8+ and CD4+ T cells, TEMRA cells were FACS-enriched. The CDR3 totals 17 residues. V lost 0 bases and J lost 3, with 18 bases in between. Germline CDR1 reads SGHRS; CDR2 reads YFSETQ.

V and J are TRBV5-1 and TRBJ1-1; D possibly corresponds to TRBD1 (5 bases). Sequencing was carried out using CD4+ T cells from PBMCs. This receptor was obtained from a human donor with multiple sclerosis. The CDR3 here is CASSLVGSGTTDTEAFF. CDR3 coding DNA: TGCGCCAGCAGCTTGGTGGGCTCAGGGACTACGGACACTGAAGCTTTCTTT.